This entry lists 12 T cell receptor beta chains sequenced from one sample in a study of CD8 T cells in Susac syndrome. Roughly 0.45 to 1 ug RNA was reverse transcribed with random hexamers. Each CDR3 protein gets one entry after TCRdb re-called the immunoSEQ multiplex PCR reads with MiXCR. There are about 66,000 distinct CDR3 sequences in the sample; roughly 94% occur only once, and roughly 0.55% lies in the top ten. Sequenced input: CD8+ T cells from PBMCs. The receptors originated from a human donor with multiple sclerosis.

The chain uses TRBV28 and TRBJ2-2; weak D call: TRBD1 (5 bases). V was cut by 8 bases and J by 0 bases, with 16 bases left in between. The CDR3 consists of 16 residues. Germline assignment: CDR1 MDHEN and CDR2 SYDVKM. For the CDR3, the DNA is TGTGCCAGCGCCACCTCGGACAAGGCGAACACCGGGGAGCTGTTTTTT. Translation gives CASATSDKANTGELFF.

This sequence joins TRBV6-6 and TRBJ2-2, with 8 bases that match TRBD1. The V segment lost 7 bases and the J segment 4 bases; nucleotides outside the gene matches: 2. The CDR3 covers 13 residues. Germline V gives CDR1 MNHNY, CDR2 SVGAGI (reference sequence). The CDR3 protein is CASNGQGTGELFF. The CDR3 region has the DNA TGTGCCAGCAACGGACAGGGCACCGGGGAGCTGTTTTTT.

This chain connects TRBV15 to TRBJ1-3; D remains unclear. Trimming pared 3 bases from V and 0 bases from J, leaving 9 bases between. CDR1 and CDR2 from the germline V gene are LNHNV and YYDKDF (reference sequence). The CDR3 contains 15 residues. CDR3 nucleotides: TGTGCCACCAGCAGGGACCGGAGCTCTGGAAACACCATATATTTT. It yields the protein CATSRDRSSGNTIYF.

The chain combines TRBV28 with TRBJ2-7; 8 nucleotides agree with TRBD1. The CDR3 runs to 16 residues. J was trimmed by 1 base and V by 3 bases; bases with no gene match: 8. Germline values: CDR1 MDHEN, CDR2 SYDVKM. CDR3 DNA: TGTGCCAGCAGTTTGGGGCTACAGGGGGATTCCTACGAGCAGTACTTC. Its translation is CASSLGLQGDSYEQYF.

This chain connects TRBV29-1 to TRBJ2-1, with 7 positions matching TRBD1. CDR3 length equals 16 residues. CDR1 is SQVTM, CDR2 ANQGSEA, per germline. V lost 0 bases and J lost 0; bases outside the gene matches: 5. The CDR3: CSVEDPDRTSYNEQFF. The CDR3 coding sequence is TGCAGCGTTGAAGATCCGGACAGGACCTCCTACAATGAGCAGTTCTTC.

The CDR3 DNA reads TGTGCCAGCAGCGTCCGGGACTTCTACAATGAGCAGTTCTTC. Translated: CASSVRDFYNEQFF. The V call is TRBV7-2, the J call TRBJ2-1; possibly TRBD2 for D (6 bases). This CDR3 spans 14 amino acids. Trimming removed 5 bases from V and 3 bases from J, with 11 bases in between. Germline V gene lookup returns CDR1 SGHTA and CDR2 FQGNSA.

The count of this clonotype is one. The J gene is TRBJ2-3, the V gene TRBV29-1, with a weak D call TRBD1 (5 bases). V dropped 7 bases and J dropped 4 bases, with 12 bases sitting between them. The CDR3 has 12 amino acids. Germline V gene lookup returns CDR1 SQVTM and CDR2 ANQGSEA. The CDR3 loop is CSGRTRPDTQYF. For the CDR3, the DNA is TGCAGCGGCCGGACAAGGCCAGATACGCAGTATTTT.

The CDR3 region is CASSLSPVNTEAFF. Written as DNA, the CDR3 is TGTGCCAGCAGTTTATCACCGGTGAACACTGAAGCTTTCTTT. The gene calls are TRBV27 and TRBJ1-1; the D is unclear. This CDR3 contains 14 residues. Germline-derived CDR1 and CDR2 are MNHEY and SMNVEV (reference sequence). Trimming took 0 bases from V and 0 from J, leaving 5 bases between them.

In this sample, this clonotype turned up once. The chain is built from TRBV29-1 and TRBJ2-7; TRBD2 agrees at 13 bases. This CDR3 is 16 amino acids long. CDR1 and CDR2 (germline): SQVTM, ANQGSEA. V was pared by 4 bases and J by 0 bases, with 6 bases of the junction left unmatched. This CDR3 is CSVGGLAGSTSYEQYF. The CDR3 coding sequence is TGCAGCGTTGGGGGACTAGCGGGGAGCACCTCCTACGAGCAGTACTTC.

This chain links TRBV14 with TRBJ1-2; D is undetermined. The V gene lost 0 bases and the J gene lost 4 bases, with 12 bases spanning the gap. The CDR3 runs to 15 residues. Germline V gene lookup returns CDR1 SGHDN and CDR2 FVKESK. CDR3 sequence (DNA): TGTGCCAGCAGCCAAGATATTGCAGCACCCTATGGCTACACCTTC. Translating it yields CASSQDIAAPYGYTF. The whole variable domain, filled in from reference TRBV14 and TRBJ1-2, reads EAGVTQFPSHSVIEKGQTVTLRCDPISGHDNLYWYRRVMGKEIKFLLHFVKESKQDESGMPNNRFLAERTGGTYSTLKVQPAELEDSGVYFCASSQDIAAPYGYTFGSGTRLTVV.

In nucleotides, the CDR3 is TGTGCCTGGAGGTCGGGTACAAACTATGGCTACACCTTC. It codes for CAWRSGTNYGYTF. The chain recombines TRBV30 with TRBJ1-2, with D unresolved. The CDR3 is made up of 13 amino acids. Looked up from germline, CDR1 is GTSNPN and CDR2 is SVGIG (reference sequence). V was cut by 3 bases and J by 2 bases, with 10 bases left in between.

The J gene is TRBJ1-5, the V gene TRBV5-1; the match to TRBD1 covers 7 bases. CDR1 SGHRS and CDR2 YFSETQ come from the germline V gene. The CDR3 has 13 residues. V shed 2 bases and J 5 bases; nucleotides not matched to a gene: 1. CDR3 nucleotide sequence: TGCGCCAGCAGCTTAACAGGGGATCAGCCCCAGCATTTT. Translating gives CASSLTGDQPQHF.